Listed below are T cell receptor beta chains from one sample, sequenced in a study of blood T cells in healthy people across ages. TCRdb re-analysed the 5' RACE reads in MiXCR, keeping a single row per CDR3 protein. This sample has 780,000 or so distinct CDR3 sequences, with about 56% found just once. Source material: blood. These TCRs come from a man in his forties in good health. Both conserved end residues are part of each CDR3. A D gene is named only where the DNA matches it firmly. Expanded clones get a size class; other rows say once, few or many, or leave the size out.

V gene	clone size	J gene	D gene	CDR3 DNA	CDR3 protein
TRBV28	few	TRBJ2-4	-	TGTGCCAGCAGTTATTCTGACGTAAACATTCAGTACTTC	CASSYSDVNIQYF
TRBV2	-	TRBJ1-2	-	TGTGCCAGCAGTGAAAGTAGGGGAGATGGCTACACCTTC	CASSESRGDGYTF
TRBV7-3	-	TRBJ2-2	-	TGTGCCAGCAGCTTCAAGCTTCTTACCGGGGAGCTGTTTTTT	CASSFKLLTGELFF
TRBV20-1	few	TRBJ2-5	-	TGCAGTGTTCCGGGACACCGAGGTTGGGAGACCCAGTACTTC	CSVPGHRGWETQYF
TRBV29-1	-	TRBJ2-7	-	TGCAGCGTTGAAGTCGGGGCTGGCAGCTCCTACGAGCAGTACTTC	CSVEVGAGSSYEQYF
TRBV7-9	once	TRBJ2-3	-	TGTGCCAGCAGCTTAGAACTCAGAGATACGCAGTATTTT	CASSLELRDTQYF
TRBV5-1	-	TRBJ2-7	-	TGCGCCAGCAGCTTGTGGTTTGTGGGGAGCTCCTACGAGCAGTACTTC	CASSLWFVGSSYEQYF
TRBV15	few	TRBJ1-5	-	TGTGCCACCAGCAGAGCAGTGGCCGGAGATCAGCCCCAGCATTTT	CATSRAVAGDQPQHF
TRBV29-1	few	TRBJ2-1	TRBD2	TGCAGCTCCAACGCACTAGCGGGGGATCCGGGTGAGCAGTTCTTC	CSSNALAGDPGEQFF
TRBV18	-	TRBJ2-5	TRBD2	TGTGCCAGCTCACTGCAGCGGGAGACGGGATCTCGAGAGACCCAGTACTTC	CASSLQRETGSRETQYF
TRBV2	-	TRBJ1-6	-	TGTGCCAGCAGTGGGGGGTCACCCCTCCACTTT	CASSGGSPLHF
TRBV5-1	few	TRBJ2-5	TRBD2	TGCGCCAGCAGCTCTAGGACTAGCGGGCGGCAAGAGACCCAGTACTTC	CASSSRTSGRQETQYF
TRBV28	-	TRBJ2-3	-	TGTGCCAGCAGTTTTTATGTGTTGTATGAGTCGGGCTGGCGTGGGGATACGCAGTATTTT	CASSFYVLYESGWRGDTQYF
TRBV6-5	-	TRBJ2-7	TRBD1	TGTGCCAGCAGTTACTCGACAGGGGCCGAGCAGTACTTC	CASSYSTGAEQYF
TRBV3-1	-	TRBJ1-1	-	TGTGCCAGCAGCCGCGAGAGGAGATCGGCGGAAGCTTTCTTT	CASSRERRSAEAFF
TRBV7-6	-	TRBJ2-3	-	TGTGCCAGCAGCTTAGGGGCCGGAGTACGCACAGATACGCAGTATTTT	CASSLGAGVRTDTQYF
TRBV7-9	-	TRBJ2-7	-	TGTGCCAGCAGCCCGAATGGGGCGCCTGAGCAGTACTTC	CASSPNGAPEQYF
TRBV6-5	-	TRBJ2-1	TRBD2	TGTGCCAGCAGTCCAGTGGAGGGACTAATAAATGAGCAGTTCTTC	CASSPVEGLINEQFF
TRBV20-1	few	TRBJ2-5	-	TGCAGTGCCGGCCTCGGTCCATGGGTGGAAGAGACCCAGTACTTC	CSAGLGPWVEETQYF
TRBV7-2	-	TRBJ1-5	TRBD1	TGTGCCAGCAGCGCGGGACAGGGGGGTAATCAGCCCCAGCATTTT	CASSAGQGGNQPQHF
TRBV4-3	few	TRBJ2-1	TRBD2	TGCGCCAGCAGCCAGGGACTAGCGGGAGCCGTTGAGCAGTTCTTC	CASSQGLAGAVEQFF
TRBV4-2	-	TRBJ1-5	-	TGTGCCAGCAGCCAAGATTCACAGGTTAGCAATCAGCCCCAGCATTTT	CASSQDSQVSNQPQHF
TRBV7-2	-	TRBJ2-1	-	TGTGCCAGCAGCTTATTAAACAAACCCACCAATGAGCAGTTCTTC	CASSLLNKPTNEQFF
TRBV5-1	-	TRBJ1-1	-	TGCGCCAGCAGGCTGGCCACTGAAGCTTTCTTT	CASRLATEAFF